This TCR beta chain was found in a study of high-grade serous ovarian cancer treatment subgroups. Study context: On average, roughly 14,000 reads and about 8,100 unique TCR beta rearrangements were obtained per sample.

Sequencing used immunoSEQ multiplex PCR; TCRdb keeps in-frame clones, though not all of them. The sample holds over 14,000 clones, 80% to 90% seen once. Tumor tissue was taken before any definitive surgery or chemotherapy was given. The source of this sequence is a human donor with high-grade serous ovarian cancer. The sample comprised tumor tissue.

The CDR3 loop is CASSFRQGGNQPQHF. The CDR3 coding sequence is TGTGCCAGCAGCTTTAGACAGGGCGGCAATCAGCCCCAGCATTTT. This chain links TRBV7-2 with TRBJ1-5, with TRBD1 identical over 7 bases. The V gene end was trimmed by 3 bases and the J gene end by 2 bases; junction bases not matched to a gene: 4. This CDR3 has 15 amino acids. Germline V lookup: CDR1 SGHTA, CDR2 FQGNSA.